Below, 28 T cell receptor beta chains from the same sample are listed, as sequenced in a study of early T cells in non-severe SARS-CoV-2 infection. TCRdb re-derived calls from the 5' RACE reads in MiXCR, one entry per CDR3 protein. Among roughly 80,000 distinct CDR3 sequences listed, roughly 10% were seen once. Here the sequenced sample was whole blood, taken at baseline. The source of these receptors is an adult who was a healthcare worker with PCR-confirmed SARS-CoV-2 infection or an uninfected control (not recorded which).

This clonotype showed up many times. V gene TRBV7-9 combines with J gene TRBJ2-1, with 9 positions matching TRBD1. Germline trimming cut 5 bases from V and 9 bases from J; bases unmatched to any gene: 11. The CDR3 loop spans 15 amino acids. The V gene's germline CDR1 is SEHNR and CDR2 FQNEAQ (reference sequence). CDR3 sequence reads: CASSPGTGSSLEQFF. CDR3 in DNA: TGTGCCAGCAGCCCAGGGACAGGGTCATCTCTTGAGCAGTTCTTC.

The rearrangement uses TRBV9 and TRBJ2-3; 7 nucleotides match TRBD2. Germline trimming cut 0 bases from V and 2 bases from J; bases unmatched to any gene: 6. CDR1 and CDR2 (germline): SGDLS, YYNGEE. The CDR3 is 16 residues long. Here the CDR3 DNA reads TGTGCCAGCAGCGTAGATGGAGCGGGGCCCACAGATACGCAGTATTTT. Residues: CASSVDGAGPTDTQYF.

This clonotype was counted many times. The chain is built from TRBV6-2 or TRBV6-3 and TRBJ1-1; D unclear. Germline V gene sequence: CDR1 MNHEY, CDR2 SVGEGT. This CDR3 region has 14 residues. V was shortened by 6 bases and J by 3 bases, with 14 bases between the two germline ends. The CDR3 coding sequence is TGTGCCAGCAGCCCTTCCTACGGTCACACTGAAGCTTTCTTT. It is translated as CASSPSYGHTEAFF.

This clonotype was seen a few times. This chain uses TRBV21-1 with TRBJ1-2. TRBV21-1 is a pseudogene segment. The CDR3 spans 14 residues. The CDR3 DNA reads TGTGCCAGCAGCAAAGGAGGAAACCGCTATGGCTACACCTTC. It encodes CASSKGGNRYGYTF.

The V call is TRBV29-1, the J call TRBJ1-2; D may be TRBD1 (5 bases). V was clipped by 4 bases and J by 8 bases, with 14 bases between them. This CDR3 is 12 amino acids long. The germline CDR1 and CDR2 sequences are SQVTM and ANQGSEA. The DNA of the CDR3 is TGCAGCGTTGCCCCGCCCGGGGGAGGCTACACCTTC. The encoded protein is CSVAPPGGGYTF.

The chain links TRBV27 to TRBJ2-3; unclear D gene. Germline V gives CDR1 MNHEY, CDR2 SMNVEV (reference sequence). The CDR3 is 18 residues long. V was shortened by 4 bases and J by 0 bases, with 20 bases between the two germline ends. This CDR3 is CASSSRAPLTTSTDTQYF. DNA for the CDR3: TGTGCCAGCAGTTCAAGGGCCCCCCTTACCACTAGCACAGATACGCAGTATTTT.

V gene TRBV30 combines with J gene TRBJ1-1, with D possibly TRBD1 on 6 matching bases. The CDR3 loop spans 13 amino acids. Germline V gene sequence: CDR1 GTSNPN, CDR2 SVGIG (reference sequence). V was cut by 3 bases and J by 3 bases, with 11 bases left in between. In DNA form, the CDR3 reads TGTGCCTGGAGGGAACAGGGTTACACTGAAGCTTTCTTT. It encodes CAWREQGYTEAFF. Filled out from reference TRBV30 and TRBJ1-1, the complete variable domain reads SQTIHQWPATLVQPVGSPLSLECTVEGTSNPNLYWYRQAAGRGLQLLFYSVGIGQISSEVPQNLSASRPQDRQFILSSKKLLLSDSGFYLCAWREQGYTEAFFGQGTRLTVV.

The chain links TRBV6-2 or TRBV6-3 to TRBJ1-2; D is ambiguous. Germline assignment: CDR1 MNHEY and CDR2 SVGEGT. This CDR3 has 14 amino acids. Trimming took off 8 bases at V and 6 bases at J, with 19 bases between the two ends. CDR3 DNA sequence: TGTGCCAGCGTCCCCGTAATGCAGGCGAATGGCTACACCTTC. This gives the protein CASVPVMQANGYTF.

The sample holds many counts of this clonotype. The CDR3 loop reads CASSQSPGVSKNIQYF. In nucleotides, the CDR3 is TGTGCCAGCAGCCAGTCCCCAGGGGTTTCCAAAAACATTCAGTACTTC. The rearrangement uses TRBV3-1 and TRBJ2-4, with a tentative D call TRBD1 (6 bases). Trimming removed 3 bases at V and 2 bases at J, with 14 bases between. The germline V gene encodes CDR1 LGHDT and CDR2 YNNKEL (reference sequence). This CDR3 has 16 residues.

This clonotype has more than one count but fewer than ten. This chain uses TRBV5-5 with TRBJ1-5; D gene unclear. The CDR3 contains 13 residues. The V gene's germline CDR1 is SGHKS and CDR2 YYEKEE (reference sequence). V was trimmed by 0 bases and J by 7 bases, leaving 8 bases between them. CDR3 in DNA: TGTGCCAGCAGCTTGGAAAGCCGACAGCCCCAGCATTTT. Translation: CASSLESRQPQHF.

The rearrangement links TRBV4-1 to TRBJ2-3, with TRBD1 matching 8 bases. Germline loops: CDR1 MGHRA, CDR2 YSYEKL. After removal of 5 bases from V and 4 bases from J, the junction contained 14 bases not matched to a gene. The CDR3 covers 17 residues. CDR3 DNA: TGCGCCAGCAGCTCCGGACAGGGAGGAGTATGGGCAGATACGCAGTATTTT. It translates to CASSSGQGGVWADTQYF.

Only a few counts were recorded for this clonotype. J is TRBJ1-2 and V is TRBV28; D remains ambiguous. The CDR3 extends over 12 amino acids. The germline V gene encodes CDR1 MDHEN and CDR2 SYDVKM. Trimming took 5 bases from V and 7 from J, leaving 11 bases between them. The CDR3 DNA follows: TGTGCCAGCAGTCGGGAGGAGTCTGGCTACACCTTC. Translated: CASSREESGYTF.

This clonotype occurred many times. J is TRBJ1-4 and V is TRBV18; the D gene is possibly TRBD1 (5 bases). The V and J ends lost 2 bases and 4 bases respectively, with 8 bases between them. The CDR3 spans 14 residues. Per the germline V gene, CDR1 is KGHSH and CDR2 is LQKENI. The CDR3: CASSPRGSNEKLFF. CDR3 DNA: TGTGCCAGCTCACCAAGGGGCAGTAATGAAAAACTGTTTTTT.

This clonotype was found a few times. The J gene is TRBJ1-5, the V gene TRBV11-2; D not certain. V was trimmed by 5 bases and J by 2 bases, leaving 13 bases between them. CDR3 length: 15 residues. Germline-derived CDR1 and CDR2 are SGHAT and FQNNGV. The CDR3 nucleotides read TGTGCCAGCAGCCCGAGCGCAGGACGCAATCAGCCCCAGCATTTT. Amino acid sequence: CASSPSAGRNQPQHF.

V is TRBV10-2 and J is TRBJ2-2, with D perhaps being TRBD1 or TRBD2 (6 bases each). This CDR3 is built from 14 residues. Trimming left V 2 bases short and J 4 bases short, with 8 bases between. Germline assignment: CDR1 WSHSY and CDR2 SAAADI. This CDR3 is CASSERGATGELFF. In DNA, the CDR3 is TGCGCCAGCAGTGAGAGGGGGGCCACCGGGGAGCTGTTTTTT.

The table lists this clonotype with many counts. The J gene is TRBJ2-1, the V gene TRBV3-1; 8 nucleotides match TRBD2. From germline, CDR1 is LGHDT and CDR2 YNNKEL (reference sequence). The CDR3 is 15 residues long. Trimming took 5 bases from V and 6 from J; bases not matched to a gene: 9. The chain's CDR3 is CASSAPSGGSNEQFF. CDR3 in DNA: TGTGCCAGCAGCGCCCCCAGCGGGGGTTCCAATGAGCAGTTCTTC.

This clonotype was detected a few times. The J gene is TRBJ2-7, the V gene TRBV25-1, with unresolved D. CDR1 is MGHDK, CDR2 SYGVNS, per germline. CDR3 length: 11 amino acids. V gave up 11 bases and J gave up 0 bases, with 8 bases separating them. Written as DNA, the CDR3 is TGTGCCCCCCCCGTCTCCTACGAGCAGTACTTC. This sequence encodes CAPPVSYEQYF.

This clonotype was counted between two and nine times. This chain uses TRBV7-8 with TRBJ2-1; D is ambiguous. This CDR3 contains 11 residues. CDR1 and CDR2 (germline): SGHVS, FQNEAQ. V dropped 8 bases and J dropped 7 bases, with 9 bases sitting between them. CDR3 nucleotides: TGTGCCAGCGTCGGTTGGAATGAGCAGTTCTTC. Protein sequence: CASVGWNEQFF.

A few counts support this clonotype. The chain has TRBV6-6 and TRBJ2-1, with 13 positions matching TRBD2. The CDR3 totals 15 residues. Germline V gene data show CDR1 as MNHNY and CDR2 as SVGAGI (reference sequence). Unmatched junction bases numbered 2, after V lost 5 bases and J lost 4 bases. The CDR3 protein is CASSGLAGAYNEQFF. CDR3 nucleotides: TGTGCCAGCAGTGGACTAGCGGGGGCATACAATGAGCAGTTCTTC.

This clonotype has at least ten counts. V usage is TRBV5-5 and J usage is TRBJ1-1, with 9 bases matching TRBD1. The CDR3 spans 14 residues. Germline trimming cut 4 bases from V and 6 bases from J; bases unmatched to any gene: 7. CDR1 is SGHKS and CDR2 is YYEKEE in the germline V gene (reference sequence). The DNA of the CDR3 is TGTGCCAGCAGCGTCGGGACAGGGCTTGCTGAAGCTTTCTTT. Residues: CASSVGTGLAEAFF.

This chain links TRBV28 with TRBJ1-1; D uncertain. The CDR3 covers 13 residues. Trimming pared 6 bases from V and 3 bases from J, leaving 11 bases between. Germline-derived CDR1 and CDR2 are MDHEN and SYDVKM. The chain's CDR3 is CASSQPSYTEAFF. CDR3 in DNA: TGTGCCAGCAGCCAACCCAGCTACACTGAAGCTTTCTTT. Variable domain in full (rest from reference TRBV28 and TRBJ1-1): DVKVTQSSRYLVKRTGEKVFLECVQDMDHENMFWYRQDPGLGLRLIYFSYDVKMKEKGDIPEGYSVSREKKERFSLILESASTNQTSMYLCASSQPSYTEAFFGQGTRLTVV.

This clonotype was recorded at least ten times. This sequence joins TRBV12-3 or TRBV12-4 and TRBJ1-1; a weak D match, TRBD1 (6 bases). Trimming took off 8 bases at V and 10 bases at J, with 14 bases between the two ends. The length of the CDR3 is 11 residues. This chain's CDR3 is CASDEGQGAFF. The CDR3 region has the DNA TGTGCCAGCGACGAGGGACAAGGAGCTTTCTTT.

This clonotype was observed many times. The chain combines TRBV12-3 or TRBV12-4 with TRBJ1-5; D is unresolved. V dropped 8 bases and J dropped 0 bases, with 5 bases sitting between them. The CDR3 contains 12 residues. CDR3 nucleotides: TGTGCCAGCCGCAATAGCAATCAGCCCCAGCATTTT. Translated: CASRNSNQPQHF.

The sample holds many counts of this clonotype. V is TRBV5-4 and J is TRBJ1-3; D is unresolved. Trimming removed 3 bases from V and 3 bases from J, with 13 bases in between. This CDR3 is 15 amino acids long. Germline lookup yields CDR1 SGHNT and CDR2 YYREEE (reference sequence). The CDR3 sequence: CASSSAGEFGNTIYF. The CDR3 region has the DNA TGTGCCAGCAGCTCAGCAGGCGAGTTTGGAAACACCATATATTTT.

The rearrangement joins TRBV20-1 to TRBJ2-1, with TRBD2 matching 8 bases. The CDR3 sequence is 15 residues long. CDR1 is DFQATT and CDR2 is SNEGSKA in the germline V gene (reference sequence). The V and J ends lost 5 bases and 0 bases, in that order; junction bases with no gene match: 6. The CDR3 bases are TGCAGTGCTGCCCGGACTAGCAGCTCCTACAATGAGCAGTTCTTC. Amino acid sequence: CSAARTSSSYNEQFF.

The genes are TRBV29-1 and TRBJ2-5; 8 positions match TRBD1. The CDR3 consists of 13 residues. Germline lookup yields CDR1 SQVTM and CDR2 ANQGSEA. Trimming removed 7 bases from V and 5 bases from J; junction bases left unmatched: 9. The CDR3 here is CSAQQGGLETQYF. The CDR3 bases are TGCAGCGCCCAACAGGGGGGATTGGAGACCCAGTACTTC.

This clonotype was detected many times. V and J are TRBV14 and TRBJ1-4; 7 bases match TRBD1. The CDR3 consists of 16 residues. J gave up 3 bases and V 0 bases, and 4 bases lay outside the gene matches. CDR1 and CDR2 (germline): SGHDN, FVKESK. The CDR3 spells CASSQEQGFANEKLFF. The CDR3 DNA is TGTGCCAGCAGCCAAGAACAGGGGTTTGCTAATGAAAAACTGTTTTTT.

CDR3 sequence reads: CSAPDRINLYGYTF. The CDR3 DNA reads TGCAGCGCTCCGGACAGAATTAACCTCTATGGCTACACCTTC. The chain is built from TRBV29-1 and TRBJ1-2; D perhaps matches TRBD1 (6 bases). Germline assignment: CDR1 SQVTM and CDR2 ANQGSEA. The CDR3 contains 14 residues. Trimming shortened V by 7 bases and J by 4 bases, and 19 bases separated the two germline ends.